This T cell receptor (beta chain) stems from a study of cytomegalovirus exposure and HLA in healthy donors. Note on this clone: A read error may produce the germline difference seen at one junction end.

Germline V gene sequence: CDR1 SEHNR, CDR2 FQNEAQ (reference sequence). The CDR3 sequence is 17 residues long. With 60 Vbeta and 13 Jbeta primers, the PCR was carried out. The method was immunoSEQ multiplex PCR; TCRdb's version includes in-frame clones alone and lacks a portion of them. In the table there are under 110,000 clones, roughly 74% of which are singletons. This sequence originates from a woman in her thirties or forties in good health and CMV-seronegative. The specimen sequenced was PBMCs. The chain couples TRBV7-9 to TRBJ2-4, with 13 bases lining up with TRBD2. The DNA for the CDR3 is TGTTCCAGCAGCCCCGGACTAGCGGGGGCAGCCAAAAACATTCAGTACTTC. Its protein product is CSSSPGLAGAAKNIQYF.